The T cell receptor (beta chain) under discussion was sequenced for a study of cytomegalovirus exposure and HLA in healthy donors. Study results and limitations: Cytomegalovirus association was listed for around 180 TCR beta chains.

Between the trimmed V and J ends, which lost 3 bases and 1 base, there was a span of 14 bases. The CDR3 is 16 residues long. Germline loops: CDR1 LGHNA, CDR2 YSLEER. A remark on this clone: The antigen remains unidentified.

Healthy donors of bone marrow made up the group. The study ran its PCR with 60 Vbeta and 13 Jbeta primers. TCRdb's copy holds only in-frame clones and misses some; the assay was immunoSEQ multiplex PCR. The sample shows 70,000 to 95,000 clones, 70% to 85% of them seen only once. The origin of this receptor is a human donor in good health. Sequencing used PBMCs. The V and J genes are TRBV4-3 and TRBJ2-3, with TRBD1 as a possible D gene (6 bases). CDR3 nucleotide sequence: TGCGCCAGCAGCCAGGAAGGACAGTTTCGCACAGATACGCAGTATTTT. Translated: CASSQEGQFRTDTQYF.